This T cell receptor beta chain was retrieved from a study of metastatic and nonmetastatic thyroid tumors. Study background: It was across blood and tumor or nodule tissue from malignant and benign thyroid patients that repertoires were compared. Broader study findings: According to reports, the diversity of TCR beta was significantly higher in malignant thyroid tumors than in benign nodules, and this held in both blood and tumor samples.

Every patient underwent thyroid surgery untreated. The ends were cut back, 8 bases at V and 1 base at J, with 12 bases in the middle. This CDR3 is 14 amino acids long. Germline lookup yields CDR1 MNHEY and CDR2 SVGEGT. In the study's own analysis: Using the CDR3 differences seen across clinicopathological groups, the authors built a distant-metastasis classifier for papillary thyroid cancer, which was meant to discriminate distant-metastatic patients. TCRdb re-called clones from the PCR reads using MiXCR. In this record, the V and J calls reflect TCRdb's handling and not the investigators' own analysis. This sample yields more than 70,000 clones, of which roughly 8.6% are seen a single time; around 9.2% belongs to the top ten. The table lists this clone with many counts. The antigen remains unidentified. A much bigger clone sits one base away, suggesting this may be a read error.

This receptor was obtained from a female donor with papillary thyroid cancer or a benign thyroid nodule (not recorded which). Some clones in this sample may be carry-over from other donors' samples. The chain has TRBV6-2 or TRBV6-3 and TRBJ1-5; D perhaps matches TRBD1 (5 bases). Sequenced sample: blood. CDR3 sequence: CASGLSGSNQPQHF. DNA for the CDR3: TGTGCCAGCGGGCTCTCAGGGAGCAATCAGCCCCAGCATTTT.